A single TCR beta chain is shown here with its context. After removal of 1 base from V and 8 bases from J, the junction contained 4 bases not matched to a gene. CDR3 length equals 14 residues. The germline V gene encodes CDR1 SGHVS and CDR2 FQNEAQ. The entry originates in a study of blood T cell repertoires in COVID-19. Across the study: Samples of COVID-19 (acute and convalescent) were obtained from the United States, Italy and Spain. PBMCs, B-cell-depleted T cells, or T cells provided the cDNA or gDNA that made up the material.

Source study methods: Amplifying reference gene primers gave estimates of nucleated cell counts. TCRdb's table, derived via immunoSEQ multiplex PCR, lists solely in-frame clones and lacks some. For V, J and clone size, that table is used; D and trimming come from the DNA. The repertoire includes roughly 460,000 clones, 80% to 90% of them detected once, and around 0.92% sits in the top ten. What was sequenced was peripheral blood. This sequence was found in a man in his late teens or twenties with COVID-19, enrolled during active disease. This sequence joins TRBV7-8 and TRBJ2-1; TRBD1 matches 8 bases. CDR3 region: CASSLGRGLHEQFF. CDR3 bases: TGTGCCAGCAGCTTAGGCAGGGGGCTTCATGAGCAGTTCTTC.